One T cell receptor (beta chain) is described in this entry. Its antigen is still unknown. The record originates from a study of cytomegalovirus exposure and HLA in healthy donors. Whole-study results and caveats: In a later analysis, first-cohort TCR clusters were found to tend to co-occur in the 130 or so validation repertoires. Under in vitro conditions, three CMV-associated chains were confirmed as specific for CMV antigens. Most TCRs appeared rarely, but some public TCRs recurred in many donors.

Clones were sequenced by immunoSEQ multiplex PCR, and TCRdb holds only the in-frame ones, with some missing. The table shows about 220,000 clones, with approximately 83% occurring only once. The donors formed part of the roughly 120-subject validation cohort, distinct from the 666-subject first cohort. This CDR3 region has 18 residues. The V gene's germline CDR1 is SQVTM and CDR2 ANQGSEA. J lost 0 bases, V lost 1 base, and 7 bases had no gene match. Sequencing was carried out using PBMCs. The origin of this receptor is a woman in her 30s in good health and CMV-seropositive. V is TRBV29-1 and J is TRBJ2-6; TRBD1 aligns across 9 bases. Here the CDR3 DNA reads TGCAGCGTTGAAGTCCGGGACAGGGAAGTCTCTGGGGCCAACGTCCTGACTTTC. Amino acids: CSVEVRDREVSGANVLTF.